Listed below are T cell receptor beta chains from one sample, sequenced in a study of blood T cell repertoires in COVID-19. Using immunoSEQ multiplex PCR, the repertoire was profiled, and TCRdb retains in-frame clones only, with some absent. This sample has 300,000 to 450,000 clones, with 80% to 90% found just once. The sequenced material came from PBMCs or T cells enriched from blood (not recorded which). The receptors originated from a man between 35 and 55 years old in a cohort exposed to, infected with or recovered from COVID-19 (not recorded which). Each CDR3 is given without its conserved first and last residue. Each record gives: J gene, V gene, CDR3 protein.

j_gene: TRBJ2-2; v_gene: TRBV18; CDR3aa: ASSPGDVTNTGELF
j_gene: TRBJ2-1; v_gene: TRBV7-2; CDR3aa: ASSLVAGTNYNEQF
j_gene: TRBJ1-2; v_gene: TRBV30; CDR3aa: AWSAPGGRLQGYT
j_gene: TRBJ2-4; v_gene: TRBV3-1/TRBV3-2; CDR3aa: ASTQRGLAGSIQY
j_gene: TRBJ2-7; v_gene: TRBV27; CDR3aa: ASSQSGSETYEQY
j_gene: TRBJ2-7; v_gene: TRBV18; CDR3aa: ASSLAAGASGSYEQY
j_gene: TRBJ1-4; v_gene: TRBV15; CDR3aa: ATSRGDRGGEKLF
j_gene: TRBJ1-3; v_gene: TRBV4-1; CDR3aa: ASSQEGQGAVGNTIY
j_gene: TRBJ1-4; v_gene: TRBV27; CDR3aa: ASSHREEKLF
j_gene: TRBJ1-1; v_gene: TRBV11-1; CDR3aa: ASSLRQGLGNTEAF
j_gene: TRBJ2-3; v_gene: TRBV6-5; CDR3aa: ASSSGTGGQDTQY
j_gene: TRBJ1-2; v_gene: TRBV5-4; CDR3aa: ASSLQGAYGYT
j_gene: TRBJ2-7; v_gene: TRBV5-1; CDR3aa: ASSLVTGSAYEQY
j_gene: TRBJ1-6; v_gene: TRBV5-4; CDR3aa: ASSPGGVNNSPLH
j_gene: TRBJ2-2; v_gene: TRBV6-5; CDR3aa: ASSRTGRLAGELF
j_gene: TRBJ2-3; v_gene: TRBV9; CDR3aa: ASSVDPGMVDTQY
j_gene: TRBJ1-2; v_gene: TRBV27; CDR3aa: ASKQVPSNYGYT
j_gene: TRBJ1-1; v_gene: TRBV29-1; CDR3aa: SVDGLGRGNTEAF
j_gene: TRBJ2-5; v_gene: TRBV5-1; CDR3aa: ASSLVWAQRSGETQY
j_gene: TRBJ2-2; v_gene: TRBV7-9; CDR3aa: ASSPRTGPSNTGELF
j_gene: TRBJ1-6; v_gene: TRBV27; CDR3aa: ASSSYYGGSPLH
j_gene: TRBJ2-3; v_gene: TRBV14; CDR3aa: ASSQVGTSGIARTDTQY
j_gene: TRBJ2-1; v_gene: TRBV3-1/TRBV3-2; CDR3aa: ASSQSEREF
j_gene: TRBJ1-4; v_gene: TRBV7-9; CDR3aa: ASSLGGHEKLF
j_gene: TRBJ2-7; v_gene: TRBV2; CDR3aa: ATIRVGIEQY